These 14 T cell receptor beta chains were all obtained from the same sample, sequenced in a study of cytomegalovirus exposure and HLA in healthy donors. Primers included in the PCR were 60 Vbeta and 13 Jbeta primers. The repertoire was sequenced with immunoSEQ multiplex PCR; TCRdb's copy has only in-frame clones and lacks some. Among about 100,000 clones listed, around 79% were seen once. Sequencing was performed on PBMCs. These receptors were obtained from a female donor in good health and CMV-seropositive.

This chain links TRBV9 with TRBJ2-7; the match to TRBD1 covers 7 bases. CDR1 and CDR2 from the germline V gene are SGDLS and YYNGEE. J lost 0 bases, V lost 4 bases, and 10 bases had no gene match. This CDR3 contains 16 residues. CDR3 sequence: CASSPYPGTASYEQYF. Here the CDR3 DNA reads TGTGCCAGCAGCCCCTATCCCGGGACAGCCTCCTACGAGCAGTACTTC.

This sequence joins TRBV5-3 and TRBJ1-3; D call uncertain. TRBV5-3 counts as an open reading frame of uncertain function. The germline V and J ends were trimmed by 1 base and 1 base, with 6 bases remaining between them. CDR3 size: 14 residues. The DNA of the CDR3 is TGTGCCAGAAGCTTGTCACTGTCTGGAAACACCATATATTTT. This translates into CARSLSLSGNTIYF.

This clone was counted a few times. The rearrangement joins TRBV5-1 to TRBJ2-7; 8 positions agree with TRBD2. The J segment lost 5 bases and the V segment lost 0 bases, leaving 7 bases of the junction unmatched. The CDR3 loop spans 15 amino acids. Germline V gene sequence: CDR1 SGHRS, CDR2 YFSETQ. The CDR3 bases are TGCGCCAGCAGCTTGGGTGCCGGGAGGGCTGACGAGCAGTACTTC. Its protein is CASSLGAGRADEQYF.

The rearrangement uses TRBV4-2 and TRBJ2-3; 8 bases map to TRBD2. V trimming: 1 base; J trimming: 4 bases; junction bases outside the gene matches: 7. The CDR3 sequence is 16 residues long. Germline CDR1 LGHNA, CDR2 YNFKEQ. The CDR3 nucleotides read TGTGCCAGCAGCCAAGTCGGGGGGGCTGAAGCAGATACGCAGTATTTT. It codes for CASSQVGGAEADTQYF.

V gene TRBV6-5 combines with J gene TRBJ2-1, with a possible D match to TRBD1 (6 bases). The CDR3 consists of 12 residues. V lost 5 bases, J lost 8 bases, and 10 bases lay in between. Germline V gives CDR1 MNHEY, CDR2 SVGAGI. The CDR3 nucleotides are TGTGCCAGCAGTCTACAGGGCTATGAGCAGTTCTTC. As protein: CASSLQGYEQFF.

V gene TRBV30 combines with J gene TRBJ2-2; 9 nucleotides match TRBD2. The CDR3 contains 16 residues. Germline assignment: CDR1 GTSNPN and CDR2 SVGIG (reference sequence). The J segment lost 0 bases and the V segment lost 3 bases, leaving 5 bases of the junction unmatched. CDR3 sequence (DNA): TGTGCCTGGAGAGCGGGACTAGCCTCGAACACCGGGGAGCTGTTTTTT. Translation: CAWRAGLASNTGELFF.

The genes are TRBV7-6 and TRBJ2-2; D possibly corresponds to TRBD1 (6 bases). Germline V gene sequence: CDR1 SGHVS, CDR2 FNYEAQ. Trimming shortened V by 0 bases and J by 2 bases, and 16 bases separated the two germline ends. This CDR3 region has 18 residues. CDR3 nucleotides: TGTGCCAGCAGCTTAGCGATAAGTTGGACAGAAAACACCGGGGAGCTGTTTTTT. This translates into CASSLAISWTENTGELFF.

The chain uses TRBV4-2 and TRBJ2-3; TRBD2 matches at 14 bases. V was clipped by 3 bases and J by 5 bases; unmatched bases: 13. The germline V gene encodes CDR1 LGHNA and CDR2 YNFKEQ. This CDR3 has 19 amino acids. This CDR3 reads CASSHDPGTSGRSRDTQYF. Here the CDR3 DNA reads TGTGCCAGCAGCCACGACCCCGGGACTAGCGGGAGATCTCGAGATACGCAGTATTTT.

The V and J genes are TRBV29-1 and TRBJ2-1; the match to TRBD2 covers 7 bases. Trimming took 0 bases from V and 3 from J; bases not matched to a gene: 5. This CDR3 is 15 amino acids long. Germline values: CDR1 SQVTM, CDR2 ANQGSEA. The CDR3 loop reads CSVEDRGGSYNEQFF. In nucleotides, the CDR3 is TGCAGCGTTGAAGATCGCGGCGGGAGCTACAATGAGCAGTTCTTC.

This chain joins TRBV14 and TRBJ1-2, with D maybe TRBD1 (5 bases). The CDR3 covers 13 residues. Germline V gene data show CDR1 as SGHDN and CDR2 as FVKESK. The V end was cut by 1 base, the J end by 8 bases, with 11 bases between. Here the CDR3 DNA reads TGTGCCAGCAGCCAAGTGGCAGGGTACGGCTACACCTTC. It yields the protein CASSQVAGYGYTF.

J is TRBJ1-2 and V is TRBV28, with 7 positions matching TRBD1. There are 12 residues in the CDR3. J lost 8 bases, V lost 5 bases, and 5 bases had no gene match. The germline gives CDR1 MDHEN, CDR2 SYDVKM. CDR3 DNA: TGTGCCAGCAGTAACAGGGGCTGGGGCTACACCTTC. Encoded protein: CASSNRGWGYTF.

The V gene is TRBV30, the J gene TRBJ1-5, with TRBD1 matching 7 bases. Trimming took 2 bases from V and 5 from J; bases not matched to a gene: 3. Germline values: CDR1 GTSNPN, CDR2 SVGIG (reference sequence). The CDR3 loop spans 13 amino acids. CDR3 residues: CAWSIGGDQPQHF. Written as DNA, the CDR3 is TGTGCCTGGAGTATAGGGGGCGATCAGCCCCAGCATTTT.

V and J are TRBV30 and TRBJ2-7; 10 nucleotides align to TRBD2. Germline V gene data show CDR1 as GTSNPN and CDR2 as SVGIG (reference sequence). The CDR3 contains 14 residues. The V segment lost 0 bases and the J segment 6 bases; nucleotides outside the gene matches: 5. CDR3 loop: CAWSVQAGGVEQYF. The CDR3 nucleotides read TGTGCCTGGAGTGTACAAGCGGGGGGGGTCGAGCAGTACTTC. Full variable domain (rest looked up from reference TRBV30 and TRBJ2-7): SQTIHQWPATLVQPVGSPLSLECTVEGTSNPNLYWYRQAAGRGLQLLFYSVGIGQISSEVPQNLSASRPQDRQFILSSKKLLLSDSGFYLCAWSVQAGGVEQYFGPGTRLTVT.

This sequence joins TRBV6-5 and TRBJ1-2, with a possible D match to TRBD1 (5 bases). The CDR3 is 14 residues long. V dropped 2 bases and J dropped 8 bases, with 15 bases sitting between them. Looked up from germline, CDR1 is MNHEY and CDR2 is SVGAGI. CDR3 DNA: TGTGCCAGCAGTTACCGCGGAGGGGCGTGGGGCTACACCTTC. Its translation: CASSYRGGAWGYTF.